The 27 T cell receptor beta chains below all came from one sample that was sequenced in a study of blood T cell repertoires in COVID-19. The repertoire was sequenced with immunoSEQ multiplex PCR; TCRdb's copy has only in-frame clones and lacks some. The data contain 320,000 or so clones, over 75% of them singletons. Specimen: PBMCs or T cells enriched from blood (not recorded which). These receptors originate from a man aged 25 to 45 who had recovered from COVID-19.

The gene calls are TRBV30 and TRBJ1-6, with TRBD1 matching over 10 bases. J was trimmed by 10 bases and V by 1 base; bases with no gene match: 4. Per germline, CDR1 GTSNPN and CDR2 SVGIG (reference sequence). The CDR3 is 14 residues long. CDR3 in DNA: TGTGCCTGGAGTGGACAGGGGGCCAGCTCACCCCTCCACTTT. It is translated as CAWSGQGASSPLHF.

This chain uses TRBV10-3 with TRBJ1-2; 7 bases are shared with TRBD1. The CDR3 sequence is 13 residues long. Germline values: CDR1 ENHRY, CDR2 SYGVKD. V gave up 2 bases and J gave up 4 bases; unmatched junction bases: 1. CDR3 residues: CAISEGTAYGYTF. As DNA, the CDR3 is TGTGCCATCAGTGAGGGGACAGCCTATGGCTACACCTTC.

The V and J genes are TRBV10-3 and TRBJ2-2; D is undetermined. Trimming took 7 bases from V and 0 from J, leaving 9 bases between them. The CDR3 covers 14 residues. In germline, CDR1 is ENHRY, CDR2 SYGVKD. The CDR3 sequence is CAIMRHSNTGELFF. The CDR3 DNA follows: TGTGCCATCATGCGACATTCGAACACCGGGGAGCTGTTTTTT.

This clone was detected a few times. The V gene is TRBV5-1, the J gene TRBJ1-4, with 8 bases lining up with TRBD1. Germline-derived CDR1 and CDR2 are SGHRS and YFSETQ. V shed 5 bases, J shed 3 bases, and the junction held 6 bases outside the gene matches. The CDR3 runs 15 residues. The CDR3 loop is CASSTQGEANEKLFF. The CDR3 DNA reads TGCGCCAGCAGTACACAGGGGGAGGCTAATGAAAAACTGTTTTTT. The entire variable domain, with the rest obtained from reference TRBV5-1 and TRBJ1-4, is as follows: KAGVTQTPRYLIKTRGQQVTLSCSPISGHRSVSWYQQTPGQGLQFLFEYFSETQRNKGNFPGRFSGRQFSNSRSEMNVSTLELGDSALYLCASSTQGEANEKLFFGSGTQLSVL.

The J gene is TRBJ2-2, the V gene TRBV11-2; D is unclear. Germline V lookup: CDR1 SGHAT, CDR2 FQNNGV. Between the trimmed V and J ends, which lost 1 base and 0 bases, there was a span of 9 bases. This CDR3 contains 16 residues. The CDR3 DNA is TGTGCCAGCAGCTTAGTTGTCCGGGCGAACACCGGGGAGCTGTTTTTT. Amino acids: CASSLVVRANTGELFF.

The V gene is TRBV2, the J gene TRBJ2-1, with 12 bases aligning to TRBD1. J gave up 5 bases and V 7 bases, and 3 bases lay outside the gene matches. CDR1 is SNHLY and CDR2 is FYNNEI in the germline V gene. This CDR3 has 14 amino acids. CDR3 protein: CASKGQGAHNEQFF. CDR3 DNA sequence: TGTGCCAGCAAGGGACAGGGGGCCCACAATGAGCAGTTCTTC.

This chain connects TRBV21-1 to TRBJ2-1; the table's D call, TRBD1, has no DNA check behind it. TRBV21-1 has pseudogene status. The CDR3 sequence is 16 residues long. The CDR3: CASSIYRESVYNEQFF. The CDR3 bases are TGTGCCAGCAGCATCTACAGGGAAAGTGTGTACAATGAGCAGTTCTTC.

The chain employs TRBV2 and TRBJ2-3, with TRBD2 identical over 7 bases. This CDR3 region has 15 residues. Germline values: CDR1 SNHLY, CDR2 FYNNEI. Germline trimming cut 5 bases from V and 0 bases from J; bases unmatched to any gene: 5. In nucleotides, the CDR3 is TGTGCCAGCAGTCCTAGCGGTTCTAGCACAGATACGCAGTATTTT. It encodes CASSPSGSSTDTQYF.

This sequence joins TRBV18 and TRBJ2-7; 9 nucleotides match TRBD1. The CDR3 loop spans 16 amino acids. Germline-derived CDR1 and CDR2 are KGHSH and LQKENI. J was trimmed by 0 bases and V by 4 bases; bases with no gene match: 7. This chain's CDR3 is CASSLTTGGYSYEQYF. The CDR3 nucleotides are TGTGCCAGCTCACTCACGACAGGGGGTTACTCCTACGAGCAGTACTTC.

V gene TRBV10-3 combines with J gene TRBJ1-5; 9 bases are a match to TRBD1. Germline V gene sequence: CDR1 ENHRY, CDR2 SYGVKD. The CDR3 has 14 residues. Unmatched junction bases numbered 3, after V lost 2 bases and J lost 7 bases. DNA for the CDR3: TGTGCCATCAGTGAGGACAGGGGGGAACAGCCCCAGCATTTT. It yields the protein CAISEDRGEQPQHF.

The chain links TRBV6-5 to TRBJ2-1; a weak D match, TRBD2 (7 bases). This CDR3 is built from 14 residues. With 6 bases removed from V and 4 bases from J, the gap between germline ends came to 13 bases. CDR1 is MNHEY, CDR2 SVGAGI, per germline. CDR3 DNA sequence: TGTGCCAGCAGGGGGGGGACATCGTACAATGAGCAGTTCTTC. Amino acid sequence: CASRGGTSYNEQFF.

The chain employs TRBV15 and TRBJ2-5, with D unresolved. This CDR3 region has 16 residues. Germline V gives CDR1 LNHNV, CDR2 YYDKDF (reference sequence). Trimming took 2 bases from V and 5 from J, leaving 18 bases between them. CDR3 bases: TGTGCCACCAGCAGAAAACCATCCCCACAGATTGAGACCCAGTACTTC. Residues: CATSRKPSPQIETQYF.

The chain has TRBV28 and TRBJ2-5; D remains ambiguous. The CDR3 length is 11 residues. Germline V CDR1 and CDR2: MDHEN, SYDVKM. Trimming cost V 3 bases and J 5 bases, with 4 bases left between them. CDR3 sequence: CASSFGETQYF. The DNA for the CDR3 is TGTGCCAGCAGTTTCGGGGAGACCCAGTACTTC.

The V gene is TRBV19, the J gene TRBJ2-7, with 10 bases that match TRBD1. The germline CDR1 and CDR2 sequences are LNHDA and SQIVND (reference sequence). The CDR3 totals 15 residues. V shed 4 bases and J 0 bases; nucleotides not matched to a gene: 3. CDR3 loop: CASSTGQGPSYEQYF. In nucleotides, the CDR3 is TGTGCCAGTAGTACGGGACAGGGGCCCTCCTACGAGCAGTACTTC. Drawing the rest from reference TRBV19 and TRBJ2-7, the complete variable domain is DGGITQSPKYLFRKEGQNVTLSCEQNLNHDAMYWYRQDPGQGLRLIYYSQIVNDFQKGDIAEGYSVSREKKESFPLTVTSAQKNPTAFYLCASSTGQGPSYEQYFGPGTRLTVT.

V and J are TRBV5-1 and TRBJ2-1; maybe TRBD2 (6 bases). V lost 2 bases, J lost 4 bases, and 13 bases lay in between. This CDR3 is 15 amino acids long. Germline-derived CDR1 and CDR2 are SGHRS and YFSETQ. The DNA of the CDR3 is TGCGCCAGCAGCTTTGAGCTGGGGGGTTACAATGAGCAGTTCTTC. As protein: CASSFELGGYNEQFF.

This chain joins TRBV6-5 and TRBJ1-2; TRBD1 agrees at 8 bases. The V gene's germline CDR1 is MNHEY and CDR2 SVGAGI. Trimming took 3 bases from V and 8 from J; bases not matched to a gene: 11. The CDR3 extends over 15 amino acids. DNA of the CDR3: TGTGCCAGCAGTTATGGACAGGGTTCCGTCCGGGGCTACACCTTC. Translating it yields CASSYGQGSVRGYTF.

The gene calls are TRBV7-8 and TRBJ2-5, with D unresolved. The CDR3 sequence is 13 residues long. CDR1 is SGHVS, CDR2 FQNEAQ, per germline. V was trimmed by 4 bases and J by 2 bases, leaving 8 bases between them. CDR3 sequence reads: CASSSGGQETQYF. DNA of the CDR3: TGTGCCAGCAGCTCTGGCGGACAAGAGACCCAGTACTTC.

This clone was recorded only once. V gene TRBV5-6 combines with J gene TRBJ1-1, with 9 positions matching TRBD1. CDR3 length: 14 residues. Germline assignment: CDR1 SGHDT and CDR2 YYEEEE. The J segment lost 6 bases and the V segment lost 3 bases, leaving 6 bases of the junction unmatched. CDR3 protein: CASSYRDRVPEAFF. The DNA for the CDR3 is TGTGCCAGCAGCTACCGGGACAGGGTCCCTGAAGCTTTCTTT.

Of note for this clone: The identical CDR3 is also encoded by other nucleotide sequences in the sample. The chain uses TRBV6-1 and TRBJ1-1; D not resolved. Trimming shortened V by 0 bases and J by 4 bases, and 6 bases separated the two germline ends. The germline CDR1 and CDR2 sequences are MNHNS and SASEGT. The length of the CDR3 is 13 residues. In DNA form, the CDR3 reads TGTGCCAGCAGTGAAGCGCGGGGCACTGAAGCTTTCTTT. Its translation is CASSEARGTEAFF.

This chain connects TRBV9 to TRBJ2-2, with 7 bases that match TRBD1. V was clipped by 4 bases and J by 1 base; unmatched bases: 4. CDR1 is SGDLS, CDR2 YYNGEE, per germline. The CDR3 is 15 amino acids. Written as DNA, the CDR3 is TGTGCCAGCAGCCGGACAGGACAGAACACCGGGGAGCTGTTTTTT. Translating gives CASSRTGQNTGELFF.

The V call is TRBV3-1 (or the pseudogene TRBV3-2), the J call TRBJ1-6; unclear D gene. The germline V gene encodes CDR1 LGHDT and CDR2 YNNKEL (reference sequence). Trimming cost V 5 bases and J 6 bases, with 14 bases left between them. The CDR3 loop spans 15 amino acids. The CDR3 sequence is CASSLEARLNSPLHF. The CDR3 nucleotides read TGTGCCAGCAGCTTAGAGGCAAGGCTTAATTCACCCCTCCACTTT.

The chain recombines TRBV2 with TRBJ2-4; 9 bases match TRBD1. The J segment lost 3 bases and the V segment lost 3 bases, leaving 9 bases of the junction unmatched. Germline V gene data show CDR1 as SNHLY and CDR2 as FYNNEI. The length of the CDR3 is 17 residues. CDR3 DNA sequence: TGTGCCAGCAGTGAGCGGGACAGGGTTTTAGTCAAAAACATTCAGTACTTC. It yields the protein CASSERDRVLVKNIQYF.

The genes are TRBV18 and TRBJ2-1; TRBD1 is a possible D gene (5 bases). The CDR3 consists of 13 residues. V was cut by 3 bases and J by 9 bases, with 12 bases left in between. Germline assignment: CDR1 KGHSH and CDR2 LQKENI. The CDR3 DNA sequence: TGTGCCAGCTCACCGGGGCAGCAAGCTGAGCAGTTCTTC. Amino acid sequence: CASSPGQQAEQFF.

The V and J genes are TRBV30 and TRBJ1-5, with unresolved D. V was clipped by 4 bases and J by 1 base, with 11 bases between them. CDR1 is GTSNPN, CDR2 SVGIG, per germline (reference sequence). The CDR3 contains 14 residues. In nucleotides, the CDR3 is TGTGCCTGGACTCTGGCGGGGAGCAATCAGCCCCAGCATTTT. Its translation is CAWTLAGSNQPQHF.

The V gene is TRBV29-1, the J gene TRBJ2-5, with 13 bases aligning to TRBD2. The germline V gene has CDR1 SQVTM and CDR2 ANQGSEA. V was clipped by 7 bases and J by 3 bases; unmatched bases: 14. The CDR3 covers 17 residues. The CDR3 region is CSANKYRTSGGEETQYF. The CDR3 nucleotides read TGCAGCGCTAATAAATATAGGACTAGCGGGGGTGAAGAGACCCAGTACTTC.

The rearrangement uses TRBV3-1 (or the pseudogene TRBV3-2) and TRBJ2-3; 13 nucleotides line up with TRBD2. V dropped 7 bases and J dropped 7; count of bases not matched to a gene: 11. CDR1 and CDR2 from the germline V gene are LGHDT and YNNKEL (reference sequence). The CDR3 runs 16 residues. The CDR3, as DNA: TGTGCCAGCACCCTCAGCGGACTAGCGGGGGTAAATACGCAGTATTTT. It yields the protein CASTLSGLAGVNTQYF.

The chain has TRBV5-4 and TRBJ1-3, with TRBD1 matching 10 bases. The CDR3 consists of 15 residues. J gave up 6 bases and V 4 bases, and 7 bases lay outside the gene matches. CDR1 and CDR2 (germline): SGHNT, YYREEE (reference sequence). The chain's CDR3 is CASSPGTGELNTIYF. The CDR3 DNA is TGTGCCAGCAGCCCTGGGACAGGGGAGTTAAACACCATATATTTT. Together with reference TRBV5-4 and TRBJ1-3, the CDR3 gives the full variable domain: ETGVTQSPTHLIKTRGQQVTLRCSSQSGHNTVSWYQQALGQGPQFIFQYYREEENGRGNFPPRFSGLQFPNYSSELNVNALELDDSALYLCASSPGTGELNTIYFGEGSWLTVV.